The entry that follows covers one T cell receptor beta chain sequence. This clonotype was picked up many times. It has no known antigen specificity. No base qualities exist here, and no much larger clone lies one base off it. This specimen comes from a study of Graves' ophthalmopathy and Graves' hyperthyroidism (dated by TCRdb to the late 2010s). Study-level background: Peripheral blood was collected at initial diagnosis, prior to any treatment. A discovery set of 100 patients (around 44 ophthalmopathy, fewer than 60 stable hyperthyroidism) was enrolled to explore V-J signatures distinguishing ophthalmopathy from hyperthyroidism. To tell Graves' ophthalmopathy apart from Graves' hyperthyroidism, and to predict which patients would progress to ophthalmopathy, the study relied on TCR beta repertoire signatures. After sampling, hyperthyroidism patients received methimazole starting at 30 mg daily, and ophthalmopathy patients received high-dose intravenous methylprednisolone. In total, around 140 blood samples were TCR-sequenced: 43 ophthalmopathy, approximately 75 hyperthyroidism and some 17 hyperthyroidism-to-ophthalmopathy patients. In more than five hyperthyroidism patients, T-cell repertoires of thyroid tissue and blood were compared. For independent validation, a separate cohort was made up of approximately 19 hyperthyroidism patients plus 17 patients who later progressed from hyperthyroidism to ophthalmopathy. The 100 or so discovery patients were divided at random into training and test sets in a 7:3 ratio. Summary of the overall study and its limitations: In validation, the model predicted ophthalmopathy progression with nearly 71% sensitivity and around 72% specificity; more than ten predicted patients were CT-confirmed with GO in a median of approximately 6.2 months. In cross-validation, the 13-signature model distinguished ophthalmopathy from stable hyperthyroidism with 85% to 90% sensitivity and around 81% specificity, and in the test set the corresponding values were 80% and 75%. Sample size was not statistically predetermined, and group allocation was not concealed from the investigators. Most expanded thyroid clonotypes with frequency above 0.001 were also detected in blood, suggesting blood repertoires may reflect the thyroid immune response.

CDR1 is given as SQVTM and CDR2 as ANQGSEA, both from the germline V gene. The CDR3 starts with the cysteine, ends with the phenylalanine, and has 10 residues. CDR3 DNA is the only sequence kept; it has 30 bases, read in frame from the first base. The V end loses 7 bases and the J end loses 6 bases, and a stretch of 9 bases separates them. Patients with ophthalmopathy had moderately to severely active disease, with a Clinical Activity Score of 3 or more, a NOSPECS grade of 4 or more, and a disease duration of less than 3 months. Patients with other autoimmune diseases, uncontrolled infections, pregnancy or lactation were excluded. Diagnosis was based on clinical symptoms, serum thyroxine, TRAb, thyroid ultrasound and orbital computed tomography. PBMCs were isolated from 7.5 to 10 ml of fresh peripheral blood by Ficoll-Paque density gradient centrifugation. Trizol reagent was used to extract the total RNA, and its quality was then checked on an Agilent 2100 Bioanalyzer.

For repertoire sequencing, TCR beta CDR3 regions were amplified from RNA transcripts. A first-round RT-PCR used HTBI primers with the Qiagen OneStep RT-PCR kit, followed by a second-round multiplex PCR, size selection and purification. Sequencing of the libraries was carried out on an Illumina HiSeq2000 in paired-end mode with 100 bp reads. In the paper's pipeline: SOAPnuke was used to process the reads, throwing out any read that had adapters, had uncalled bases, had a mean Phred below 15, or lacked an exact constant-primer or identifier match. COPE v1.2.5 was used to merge the high-quality paired reads. Unique nucleotide sequences were defined as clonotypes and aligned to IMGT TRB V, D and J references using MiTCR v1.1. The analysis was limited to V-J combinations with a frequency above 0.0001, which together covered around 99% of the repertoires. For each V-J combination, a TCR clonal expansion and chaos score was defined as F50 clonal expansion divided by the chaos observed in the TCRdist matrix. Welch's t-statistics and random forest were used to narrow the features down to 10 to 15 V-J combinations, which were then fed into a naive Bayes classifier. The similarity between thyroid and blood repertoires was quantified using the Morisita-Horn index. TCRdb ran its own pipeline on the public reads, namely fastp trimming at Q25 and MiXCR clone calling, and kept in-frame beta chains. Every distinct CDR3 protein forms one entry, paired with its most common genes and DNA. The V and J calls shown here were made by TCRdb, not taken from the authors' results. The sample yields fewer than 600,000 distinct CDR3 sequences; 14% were counted once. The ten largest clones take up 8% to 10% of the sample.

Sequencing was done on a sample of blood. The chain employs TRBV29-1 and TRBJ1-2; no confident D gene assignment can be made. The TCR comes from a woman under 40 with Graves' ophthalmopathy. Donor details come from another sample of the same person, matched by shared clones. The DNA is as follows: TGCAGCGGGCCTTTTAATGGCTACACCTTC. The translation is CSGPFNGYTF.